A single sample gave rise to the 5 T cell receptor beta chains below, sequenced in a study of blood T cell repertoires in COVID-19. Assay: immunoSEQ multiplex PCR; the TCRdb copy retains only in-frame clones and omits some. The table records approximately 94,000 clones, more than 75% of them present only once. Sample: peripheral blood. Source of these receptors: an elderly woman with active COVID-19.

This clone occurred once. The rearrangement links TRBV3-1 (or the pseudogene TRBV3-2) to TRBJ2-5; possible D gene TRBD2, 5 bases. This CDR3 region has 14 residues. CDR1 is LGHDT, CDR2 YNNKEL, per germline (reference sequence). The germline V and J ends were trimmed by 4 bases and 1 base, with 10 bases remaining between them. The CDR3: CASSLQAGQETQYF. The CDR3 DNA reads TGTGCCAGCAGCCTGCAGGCGGGCCAAGAGACCCAGTACTTC.

This rearrangement joins TRBV21-1 to TRBJ1-1; the DNA was not compared with TRBD1, the D call given in the table. TRBV21-1 is a recognized pseudogene. The CDR3 has 15 amino acids. The CDR3 here is CASSLSGARSTEAFF. The CDR3 nucleotides read TGTGCCAGCAGCCTCAGTGGGGCAAGGAGCACTGAAGCTTTCTTT.

This chain uses TRBV3-1 (or the pseudogene TRBV3-2) with TRBJ2-1; D unclear. V was clipped by 3 bases and J by 4 bases, with 7 bases between them. Germline-derived CDR1 and CDR2 are LGHDT and YNNKEL (reference sequence). The CDR3 sequence is 13 residues long. The CDR3 here is CASSHLGYNEQFF. CDR3 DNA sequence: TGTGCCAGCAGCCATCTAGGTTACAATGAGCAGTTCTTC.

V usage is TRBV28 and J usage is TRBJ2-1; possibly TRBD1 for D (5 bases). This CDR3 has 10 amino acids. CDR1 MDHEN and CDR2 SYDVKM come from the germline V gene. Trimming took off 6 bases at V and 10 bases at J, with 7 bases between the two ends. CDR3 sequence reads: CASRHREQFF. Written as DNA, the CDR3 is TGTGCCAGCAGGCACAGGGAGCAGTTCTTC.

The gene calls are TRBV12-2 and TRBJ1-5; the D segment call TRBD1 is taken from the table without a DNA check. TRBV12-2 is termed a pseudogene. This CDR3 region has 14 residues. CDR3 DNA sequence: TGTGCAAGTCGCTTAAAGACAGGGAGTCAGCCCCAGCATTTT. It yields the protein CASRLKTGSQPQHF.